The rows below give T cell receptor beta chains drawn from one sample of a study of shared clonotypes between healthy human individuals. The repertoire was sequenced with immunoSEQ multiplex PCR; TCRdb's copy has only in-frame clones and lacks some. The table lists 700,000 to 950,000 clones, 90% to 97% of them singletons, with about 0.21% in the top ten. Material for sequencing was naive CD8+ T cells sorted from blood. The source of these receptors is a man aged 25 to 45 in good health. Each CDR3 is given with its conserved first and last residue. The order of the fields is J gene, V gene, CDR3 protein.

TRBJ1-2,TRBV5-1,CASSLGRTNYGYTF
TRBJ2-7,TRBV19,CASSIGLAGIDEQYF
TRBJ2-5,TRBV29-1,CSVEWGDSVYQETQYF
TRBJ2-3,TRBV27,CASSLSRRGDTQYF
TRBJ1-2,TRBV6-1,CASSKGSTFSSYGYTF
TRBJ2-7,TRBV30,CAWSGTGYSYEQYF
TRBJ2-7,TRBV7-9,CASSSGAGPYEQYF
TRBJ2-7,TRBV7-6,CASSMPAYEQYF
TRBJ2-7,TRBV6-6,CASSYSSGSSYEQYF
TRBJ2-2,TRBV27,CASSLPSRELFF
TRBJ1-1,TRBV7-9,CASTYSLRQFEAFF
TRBJ2-2,TRBV14,CASSQERTGYTGELFF
TRBJ2-1,TRBV13,CASSLAASGRSYNEQFF
TRBJ2-1,TRBV27,CASSLSRTGLHNEQFF
TRBJ2-1,TRBV27,CASSLWAQVSSYNEQFF
TRBJ2-1,TRBV5-1,CASSGTSDVEQFF
TRBJ2-1,TRBV2,CASSEEGPWESSYNEQFF
TRBJ2-1,TRBV27,CASSLIEASGRLNEQFF
TRBJ2-7,TRBV7-2,CASSWTSGSGYEQYF
TRBJ2-7,TRBV14,CASSQVGRVDEQYF
TRBJ2-3,TRBV19,CASSHLAAQGDTQYF
TRBJ2-7,TRBV27,CASSSSGPRYEQYF
TRBJ1-5,TRBV4-3,CASSQNGGNSNQPQHF
TRBJ2-1,TRBV7-9,CASNHPGLLYNEQFF
TRBJ2-5,TRBV7-9,CASSFRTRQNQETQYF
TRBJ1-3,TRBV25-1,CASRRDSSSGNTIYF
TRBJ2-3,TRBV5-1,CASSPTSGERDTQYF
TRBJ2-1,TRBV28,CASTWGETPYNEQFF
TRBJ2-7,TRBV11-2,CASSQESYEQYF
TRBJ2-7,TRBV2,CASRPGAGGPYEQYF
TRBJ2-7,TRBV28,CASSRRGVPYEQYF
TRBJ2-1,TRBV10-1,CASAVGGARNEQFF
TRBJ2-3,TRBV11-2,CASRPPGQLTDTQYF
TRBJ2-7,TRBV7-9,CASSSSTGGPIGEQYF
TRBJ2-7,TRBV7-2,CASSPWTSGGEQYF
TRBJ1-1,TRBV18,CASSPGTRNTEAFF
TRBJ2-7,TRBV9,CASSVGTSGRQSSYEQYF
TRBJ1-2,TRBV29-1,CSTWDGAGVGYTF
TRBJ2-7,TRBV27,CASSTYRESYEQYF
TRBJ2-7,TRBV4-1,CASSQDRSEQYF
TRBJ2-7,TRBV7-9,CASSSQGNEQYF
TRBJ1-1,TRBV11-2,CASSRGQGKMNTEAFF